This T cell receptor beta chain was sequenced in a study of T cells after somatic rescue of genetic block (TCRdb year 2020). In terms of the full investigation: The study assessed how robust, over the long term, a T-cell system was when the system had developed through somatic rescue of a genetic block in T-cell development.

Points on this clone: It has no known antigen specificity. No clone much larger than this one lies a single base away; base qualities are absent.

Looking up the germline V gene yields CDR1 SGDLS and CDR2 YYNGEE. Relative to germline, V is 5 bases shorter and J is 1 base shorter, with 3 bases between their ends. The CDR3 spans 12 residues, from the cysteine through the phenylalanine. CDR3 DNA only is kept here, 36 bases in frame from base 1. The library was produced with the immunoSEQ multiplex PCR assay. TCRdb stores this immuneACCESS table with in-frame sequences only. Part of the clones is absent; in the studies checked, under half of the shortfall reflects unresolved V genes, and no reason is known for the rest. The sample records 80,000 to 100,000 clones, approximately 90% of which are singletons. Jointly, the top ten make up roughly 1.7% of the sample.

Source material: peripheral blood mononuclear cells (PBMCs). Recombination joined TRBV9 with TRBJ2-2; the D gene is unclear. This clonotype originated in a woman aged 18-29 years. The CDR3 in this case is CASRGNTGELFF. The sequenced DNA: TGTGCCAGCAGGGGGAACACCGGGGAGCTGTTTTTT.